This TCR beta chain was found in a study of the immune and genomic landscape of osteosarcoma (dated by TCRdb to 2019 to 2021). As for the study more broadly: A total of about 50 pediatric and adult patients with high-grade osteosarcoma made up the overall cohort, and the median age at diagnosis was around 25 years (range roughly 5-81). Poor-risk disease was overrepresented in the cohort, as 73% of patients had an unfavorable pathologic response to standard therapy and around 65% were deceased. Patients in the overall cohort were about 66% male, and around 77% presented with localized disease at diagnosis. To define immunogenic potential, the study profiled osteosarcoma specimens using whole genome, RNA and T-cell receptor sequencing along with immunohistochemistry and reverse phase protein arrays. TCR sequencing results were integrated with transcriptome, protein array and immunostaining data to characterize the osteosarcoma immunogenomic landscape. An explanation for the limited clinical activity of immune checkpoint inhibitors in osteosarcoma was sought in the study. Each of a few patients provided a couple of samples from the same tumor site.

The tumors sampled were post-treatment primary, local recurrence and metastasis specimens taken from patients with a poor prognosis. The metastasis specimens were resected osteosarcoma lung metastases that had been frozen. As concerns this clone: Its target antigen remains unknown. One base away there is no much larger clone; base qualities are not given.

TCR beta chain CDR3 regions were immunosequenced using the ImmunoSEQ Assay (Adaptive Biotechnologies). Per the authors' processing: TCRB rearrangements, read counts, read proportions and gene usage were exported through the ImmunoSEQ Analyzer platform. T-cell clonality was calculated from productive rearrangements as 1 minus Pielou's evenness. In the clonal space homeostasis analysis, clonotypes were sorted into rare, small, medium, large or hyperexpanded (0.01 to 1 of the repertoire) bins. TCR productive clonality was compared across immune clusters C1, C2 and C3 using the Wilcoxon rank sum test. The source is immuneACCESS, and TCRdb retained only in-frame sequences with V and J called. Part of the clones is not carried over; for the studies checked, unresolved V genes explain less than half of this, and the remainder is unexplained. That table supplies the V and J calls and clone size; D and trimming were determined from the DNA. The sample table shows around 2,600 clones, and about 80% are seen once. The ten largest account for about 9.6% of the sample.

Looking up the germline V gene yields CDR1 SNHLY and CDR2 FYNNEI. Reading from cysteine to phenylalanine, the CDR3 counts 14 amino acids. Solely the CDR3 DNA is kept, with 42 bases framed from the first base. V is clipped by 6 bases and J by 5 bases, and the sequence between their germline boundaries is 16 bases long. Overall study outcomes, separate from this receptor: Rather than matched normal tissue, external data from normal skin and healthy peripheral blood provided the clonality benchmarks. Sample size was not determined by any statistical method, because osteosarcoma is rare and all possible samples were collected. Along with the frozen tumor specimens, matched blood was collected from just a couple of patients. In five cases, a single hyperexpanded clone dominated the repertoire, and each of these five cases had fewer than 100 T-cell clonotypes. Productive TCR clonality was low overall, averaging around 0.082 with a maximum of roughly 0.3, suggesting limited T-cell clonal expansion. TCR productive clonality was greater in the immune-hot C3 cluster than in the cold C1 cluster, although TCR productive clonality remained low overall.

This TCR came from a woman aged 18-29 years with osteosarcoma. The age is the age at diagnosis. The sample comprised metastatic tumor tissue from the lung. Read against the paper, the sample's cell subset or site label means: lung metastasis of osteosarcoma. The sequence joins TRBV2 to TRBJ1-2, with the D gene not clear enough to name. The CDR3 protein is CASSQLDGGYGYTF. The bases read TGTGCCAGCAGCCAACTCGACGGCGGGTATGGCTACACCTTC.